This record covers a single T cell receptor (beta chain). No antigen is known for it. Other DNA sequences in this sample translate to the same CDR3. This entry is derived from a study of cytomegalovirus exposure and HLA in healthy donors. Study information: An earlier analysis found roughly 110 million unique TCR beta sequences from 150 million to 200 million T cells. Findings of the study overall: Presence/absence analyses assumed roughly uniform sequencing depth across donors. The authors listed approximately 150 TCR beta chains as cytomegalovirus-associated. A missense variant in DCLRE1C was later tied to TCR beta V- and J-gene trimming.

PCR used 60 Vbeta primers and 13 Jbeta primers. The repertoire was sequenced with immunoSEQ multiplex PCR; TCRdb's copy has only in-frame clones and lacks some. The sample records roughly 220,000 clones, more than 80% being singletons. The CDR3 consists of 15 residues. V dropped 4 bases and J dropped 7; count of bases not matched to a gene: 6. The germline V gene has CDR1 SGHRS and CDR2 YFSETQ. The sequenced material came from PBMCs. This receptor was obtained from a man aged 25-45 years in good health and CMV-seronegative. V and J are TRBV5-1 and TRBJ2-1, with TRBD2 matching over 12 bases. CDR3 in amino acids: CASSPTSGGGNEQFF. The CDR3 DNA reads TGCGCCAGCAGCCCGACTAGCGGGGGAGGTAATGAGCAGTTCTTC.